Shown below are 29 T cell receptor beta chains from a single sample sequenced in a study of cytomegalovirus exposure and HLA in healthy donors. 60 Vbeta and 13 Jbeta primers were used in PCR. Generated by immunoSEQ multiplex PCR, the TCRdb table keeps only in-frame clones and is missing some. The sample holds tens of thousands of clones, over 70% seen once. Sequenced: PBMCs. Receptors were obtained from a man in his sixties in good health and CMV-seropositive.

The chain has TRBV7-9 and TRBJ2-5, with TRBD1 matching over 7 bases. The CDR3 runs 13 residues. CDR1 and CDR2 from the germline V gene are SEHNR and FQNEAQ (reference sequence). J was trimmed by 5 bases and V by 8 bases; bases with no gene match: 8. CDR3 nucleotides: TGTGCCAGCCATTCCGGGACAGCGGAGACCCAGTACTTC. Protein product: CASHSGTAETQYF.

This clone has only a few counts. The chain carries TRBV18 and TRBJ1-5; D is possibly TRBD1 (5 bases). Germline V CDR1 and CDR2: KGHSH, LQKENI. V gave up 3 bases and J gave up 3 bases, with 9 bases separating them. The CDR3 length is 14 residues. Here the CDR3 DNA reads TGTGCCAGCTCACCCTCCAGGGACAATCAGCCCCAGCATTTT. Amino acids: CASSPSRDNQPQHF.

This clone was seen only once. This chain uses TRBV6-5 with TRBJ2-3, with 14 bases lining up with TRBD2. CDR1 and CDR2 (germline): MNHEY, SVGAGI. The CDR3 covers 16 residues. The J segment lost 4 bases and the V segment lost 2 bases, leaving 2 bases of the junction unmatched. The CDR3 region is CASSYGTSGSSDTQYF. For the CDR3, the DNA is TGTGCCAGCAGTTACGGGACTAGCGGGAGTTCAGATACGCAGTATTTT.

This clone was found a few times. J is TRBJ2-5 and V is TRBV28; 7 positions match TRBD1. This CDR3 spans 13 amino acids. Germline CDR1 reads MDHEN; CDR2 reads SYDVKM. With 2 bases clipped from V and 4 bases from J, the junction kept 1 base outside the gene matches. CDR3: CASSLPGGETQYF. The DNA for the CDR3 is TGTGCCAGCAGTTTACCAGGGGGAGAGACCCAGTACTTC.

This rearrangement joins TRBV27 to TRBJ1-2; TRBD1 aligns across 8 bases. Germline lookup yields CDR1 MNHEY and CDR2 SMNVEV (reference sequence). The V and J ends lost 2 bases and 1 base, in that order; junction bases with no gene match: 0. The length of the CDR3 is 14 residues. The CDR3, as DNA: TGTGCCAGCAGTTTAACAGGGGGTAACTATGGCTACACCTTC. It translates to CASSLTGGNYGYTF.

The chain couples TRBV4-1 to TRBJ2-2; D is possibly TRBD2 (5 bases). Between the trimmed V and J ends, which lost 1 base and 8 bases, there was a span of 8 bases. In germline, CDR1 is MGHRA, CDR2 YSYEKL. CDR3 length equals 13 residues. This CDR3 reads CASSQGVAGELFF. The DNA for the CDR3 is TGCGCCAGCAGCCAAGGCGTAGCGGGGGAGCTGTTTTTT.

This rearrangement joins TRBV15 to TRBJ2-2, with D perhaps matching TRBD1 (6 bases). V lost 1 base and J lost 3, with 9 bases in between. The CDR3 covers 15 residues. Per the germline V gene, CDR1 is LNHNV and CDR2 is YYDKDF (reference sequence). Here the CDR3 reads CATSRVQGYTGELFF. The DNA of the CDR3 is TGTGCCACCAGCAGAGTGCAGGGGTACACCGGGGAGCTGTTTTTT.

The CDR3 reads CASSLDPGQGDYLNTGELFF. The CDR3 coding sequence is TGTGCCAGCAGCTTAGATCCGGGACAGGGTGACTACCTCAACACCGGGGAGCTGTTTTTT. The chain uses TRBV11-3 and TRBJ2-2; 9 positions agree with TRBD1. Germline loops: CDR1 SGHNT, CDR2 YENEEA. V shed 0 bases and J 2 bases; nucleotides not matched to a gene: 13. The CDR3 sequence is 20 residues long.

The chain employs TRBV13 and TRBJ2-7, with a weak D call TRBD1 (5 bases). This CDR3 spans 12 amino acids. Germline loops: CDR1 PRHDT, CDR2 FYEKMQ (reference sequence). Trimming stripped 6 bases from V and 4 bases from J, with 10 bases between. The CDR3 loop is CASRYQGYEQYF. The CDR3 DNA follows: TGTGCCAGCAGGTATCAGGGTTACGAGCAGTACTTC.

The chain couples TRBV18 to TRBJ1-1, with a tentative D call TRBD1 (5 bases). The V gene lost 2 bases and the J gene lost 0 bases, with 13 bases spanning the gap. The CDR3 extends over 16 amino acids. CDR1 KGHSH and CDR2 LQKENI come from the germline V gene. CDR3 DNA: TGTGCCAGCTCACCAGGCGCGGGACGAATGAACACTGAAGCTTTCTTT. Its protein is CASSPGAGRMNTEAFF.

The V gene is TRBV10-3, the J gene TRBJ1-1, with TRBD1 as a possible D gene (5 bases). Trimming took off 6 bases at V and 2 bases at J, with 10 bases between the two ends. The CDR3 sequence is 13 residues long. In germline, CDR1 is ENHRY, CDR2 SYGVKD. CDR3 bases: TGTGCCATCAGAGAAACAGGAAACACTGAAGCTTTCTTT. Translated, it gives CAIRETGNTEAFF.

CDR3 sequence (DNA): TGTGCCAGCAGGTTACCCGGGACATCGAACACTGAAGCTTTCTTT. It encodes CASRLPGTSNTEAFF. The chain has TRBV6-5 and TRBJ1-1, with D possibly TRBD1 on 6 matching bases. The CDR3 is 15 residues long. Looked up from germline, CDR1 is MNHEY and CDR2 is SVGAGI. Trimming shortened V by 6 bases and J by 1 base, and 15 bases separated the two germline ends.

The chain links TRBV10-3 to TRBJ2-1; 8 bases match TRBD2. Germline CDR1 reads ENHRY; CDR2 reads SYGVKD. V lost 3 bases, J lost 2 bases, and 3 bases stayed unmatched. The CDR3 contains 15 residues. CDR3 in DNA: TGTGCCATCAGTGACGGAGCGGGAGCCTACAATGAGCAGTTCTTC. It codes for CAISDGAGAYNEQFF.

The chain links TRBV5-1 to TRBJ1-6; a possible D gene is TRBD1 (5 bases). Germline V gene data show CDR1 as SGHRS and CDR2 as YFSETQ. CDR3 length equals 13 residues. V lost 6 bases and J lost 7, with 11 bases in between. The CDR3 DNA follows: TGCGCCAGCATGGGGGGTGACAATTCACCCCTCCACTTT. Translation gives CASMGGDNSPLHF.

The J gene is TRBJ2-2, the V gene TRBV6-5; tentatively, D is TRBD1 (6 bases). Trimming removed 4 bases at V and 6 bases at J, with 15 bases between. The CDR3 runs 15 residues. Germline V gives CDR1 MNHEY, CDR2 SVGAGI. This CDR3 is CASSFEQGSPGELFF. The CDR3 DNA reads TGTGCCAGCAGTTTCGAACAGGGCTCCCCCGGGGAGCTGTTTTTT.

This clone was picked up one time. The V gene is TRBV28, the J gene TRBJ1-5; 7 bases agree with TRBD1. The CDR3 has 22 amino acids. Germline CDR1 MDHEN, CDR2 SYDVKM. V lost 5 bases, J lost 0 bases, and 25 bases stayed unmatched. The CDR3 sequence: CASSPALPGQTHSAYSNQPQHF. The CDR3 coding sequence is TGTGCCAGCAGTCCGGCCCTTCCGGGACAGACCCACTCGGCGTATAGCAATCAGCCCCAGCATTTT.

The rearrangement uses TRBV6-5 and TRBJ1-1; no clear D. V was pared by 8 bases and J by 1 base, with 14 bases between. The CDR3 spans 14 residues. Germline-derived CDR1 and CDR2 are MNHEY and SVGAGI. CDR3 sequence reads: CASALGGRNTEAFF. The CDR3 region has the DNA TGTGCCAGCGCCTTGGGCGGGCGGAACACTGAAGCTTTCTTT.

This clone turned up a few times. The chain couples TRBV6-7 to TRBJ1-1; D is unresolved. TRBV6-7 is designated an ORF whose function remains uncertain. CDR3 length equals 16 residues. Trimming pared 5 bases from V and 0 bases from J, leaving 16 bases between. This CDR3 reads CASSEAPGEMNTEAFF. In DNA, the CDR3 is TGTGCCAGCAGTGAAGCGCCTGGGGAGATGAACACTGAAGCTTTCTTT.

The CDR3 DNA reads TGTGCCAGCAGCCAAACGACAGGGAGGCCGGGAAAACTGTTTTTT. Protein sequence: CASSQTTGRPGKLFF. The chain combines TRBV6-5 with TRBJ1-4; 7 bases match TRBD1. Trimming took 6 bases from V and 10 from J; bases not matched to a gene: 14. CDR3 length equals 15 residues. In germline, CDR1 is MNHEY, CDR2 SVGAGI.

V gene TRBV5-1 combines with J gene TRBJ2-1; 13 bases agree with TRBD2. The V and J ends lost 3 bases and 9 bases, in that order; junction bases with no gene match: 15. This CDR3 is built from 18 residues. Germline V gene lookup returns CDR1 SGHRS and CDR2 YFSETQ. CDR3 protein: CASSSHLNPGLAGFEQFF. CDR3 DNA: TGCGCCAGCAGCTCCCACCTTAATCCGGGACTAGCGGGATTTGAGCAGTTCTTC.

The CDR3 protein is CASSLAPGLQANTGELFF. The CDR3 DNA follows: TGCGCCAGCAGCTTGGCCCCGGGACTCCAGGCGAACACCGGGGAGCTGTTTTTT. The J gene is TRBJ2-2, the V gene TRBV5-1; tentatively, D is TRBD2 (6 bases). Germline CDR1 SGHRS, CDR2 YFSETQ. The length of the CDR3 is 18 residues. Trimming took 0 bases from V and 0 from J, leaving 15 bases between them.

The chain is built from TRBV2 and TRBJ2-4, with D uncertain. The CDR3 runs to 11 residues. Per the germline V gene, CDR1 is SNHLY and CDR2 is FYNNEI. V lost 4 bases to trimming and J lost 6 bases, with 4 bases between them. The CDR3 DNA follows: TGTGCCAGCAGTGTACTAAACATTCAGTACTTC. It is translated as CASSVLNIQYF.

The V and J genes are TRBV4-2 and TRBJ1-5; the D gene is possibly TRBD1 (5 bases). Germline V gene data show CDR1 as LGHNA and CDR2 as YNFKEQ. The CDR3 is made up of 20 amino acids. With 0 bases removed from V and 4 bases from J, the gap between germline ends came to 25 bases. The CDR3 sequence is CASSQDSLRGSAALNQPQHF. In nucleotides, the CDR3 is TGTGCCAGCAGCCAAGATTCTCTTCGGGGGAGTGCGGCCTTAAATCAGCCCCAGCATTTT.

Notes on this clone: One end of the junction is discordant with germline, which a read error may explain. This chain connects TRBV5-1 to TRBJ2-5, with TRBD2 matching over 7 bases. Germline V lookup: CDR1 SGHRS, CDR2 YFSETQ. This CDR3 spans 13 amino acids. In nucleotides, the CDR3 is TGCGCCAGCAGGTCAGACGTTGGACTAGTTAGTGACTTC. Translation gives CASRSDVGLVSDF.

This chain joins TRBV6-5 and TRBJ1-4; the D is unclear. The CDR3 covers 13 residues. Trimming shortened V by 0 bases and J by 8 bases, and 7 bases separated the two germline ends. From germline, CDR1 is MNHEY and CDR2 SVGAGI. This CDR3 is CASSYSPVEKLFF. The CDR3 nucleotides are TGTGCCAGCAGTTACTCGCCAGTAGAAAAACTGTTTTTT.

This chain connects TRBV5-1 to TRBJ1-1; D not certain. Germline V lookup: CDR1 SGHRS, CDR2 YFSETQ. This CDR3 has 13 amino acids. Deletions cut 2 bases from V and 1 base from J, with 6 bases between. The CDR3 here is CASSFAQNTEAFF. The CDR3 region has the DNA TGCGCCAGCAGCTTCGCACAGAACACTGAAGCTTTCTTT.

The rearrangement links TRBV29-1 to TRBJ1-2; tentatively, D is TRBD1 (6 bases). With 6 bases removed from V and 2 bases from J, the gap between germline ends came to 10 bases. Looked up from germline, CDR1 is SQVTM and CDR2 is ANQGSEA. This CDR3 has 12 residues. CDR3 nucleotides: TGCAGCGTCAGAGACAGGAACTATGGCTACACCTTC. It specifies CSVRDRNYGYTF.

This chain connects TRBV4-1 to TRBJ2-7; 8 nucleotides agree with TRBD1. CDR1 MGHRA and CDR2 YSYEKL come from the germline V gene. V shed 6 bases and J 5 bases; nucleotides not matched to a gene: 15. This CDR3 region has 16 residues. CDR3 coding DNA: TGCGCCAGCAGACTGGGACAGGATGGCCGTAAGGACGAGCAGTACTTC. Its translation: CASRLGQDGRKDEQYF.

The chain carries TRBV13 and TRBJ1-3; 8 bases agree with TRBD1. Germline CDR1 reads PRHDT; CDR2 reads FYEKMQ (reference sequence). CDR3 length: 17 residues. The J segment lost 0 bases and the V segment lost 1 base, leaving 5 bases of the junction unmatched. The CDR3 bases are TGTGCCAGCAGCTTAGCCGGGACAGGTTTCTCTGGAAACACCATATATTTT. This sequence encodes CASSLAGTGFSGNTIYF.